This TCR beta chain was recorded in a study of molecular identifiers for immune sequencing clone quantification. Broader study findings: Should identical TCR molecules share a barcode, the sizes of highly expanded clones could be underestimated.

As previously described, bulk TCR libraries were made using listed TCR primers. TCRdb recomputed calls from the PCR reads with MiXCR, one row per CDR3 protein. The sample includes roughly 100,000 distinct CDR3 sequences, around 37% of them seen just once. Sorted naive CD8 T cells, roughly 17,000 to 1,100,000, were sequenced from 10%, 30% or 50% RNA. This CDR3 comprises 15 residues. The trim removed 6 bases at V and 6 bases at J, leaving 10 bases unmatched. Germline assignment: CDR1 SEHNR and CDR2 FQNEAQ (reference sequence). In the case of this clonotype: The antigen remains undetermined.

The chain links TRBV7-9 to TRBJ2-2, with 7 bases that match TRBD2. The receptor was isolated from a human donor in good health. Some libraries in this study had Jurkat cell RNA spiked in. The material sequenced was naive CD8+ T cells from blood, with Jurkat cell RNA spiked in. Subset specified: FACS-sorted CD8+CD4-CCR7+CD45RA+ naive T cells. The CDR3 loop is CASRMGLQAAGELFF. DNA for the CDR3: TGTGCCAGCAGAATGGGACTACAGGCGGCCGGGGAGCTGTTTTTT.